Detailed here is one T cell receptor (beta chain). Which antigen it targets is not known. No much larger clone exists at a distance of one base, and base qualities are not known. Amplification of TCR beta CDR3 regions was carried out from RNA transcripts. A first-round RT-PCR of the TCR CDR3 used the HTBI primer set with the Qiagen OneStep RT-PCR kit. Libraries were constructed in a second round of multiplex PCR, after which size selection and purification were performed. The libraries were sequenced on an Illumina HiSeq2000 using paired-end 100 bp reads. The source study handled its data this way. SOAPnuke was used to process the raw data, throwing out any read that contained adapters or uncalled bases, had a mean Phred below 15, or lacked an exact constant-primer or identifier match. COPE v1.2.5 was used to merge the high-quality paired reads, and each unique nucleotide sequence was defined as a clonotype. MiTCR v1.1 was used to align clonotypes to the IMGT TRBV, TRBD and TRBJ reference segments. The analysis was restricted to V-J combinations with a frequency above 0.0001, which together covered roughly 99% of the repertoires. A TCS score was defined as the ratio between F50 (clonal expansion) and ExV (chaos), using BLOSUM62-based TCRdist between CDR3 peptides within each V-J. Welch's t-statistics and random forest reduced roughly 540 V-J features to roughly 13, which were used in a naive Bayes classifier (R e1071). TCRdb passed the public sequencing reads through fastp at Q25 and MiXCR, retaining productive beta sequences. One record per CDR3 amino acid sequence lists the most common genes and DNA. These V and J calls originate from TCRdb's pipeline instead of the authors' own analysis. The sample table lists hundreds of thousands of distinct CDR3 sequences, approximately 14% of them with a count of one. Around an eighth of the sample is in the top ten clones.

The sample comes from a study of T cells in Graves' hyperthyroidism and ophthalmopathy (dated by TCRdb to between 2018 and 2021). Regarding the complete study: Peripheral blood samples were taken at the time of initial diagnosis, prior to any treatment. A discovery cohort of around 100 patients, roughly 43 with Graves' ophthalmopathy and 55 to 65 with stable Graves' hyperthyroidism, was used to find distinguishing TCR V-J signatures. The roughly 91 discovery patients were randomly divided into training and test sets at a 7:3 ratio. After blood sampling, hyperthyroidism patients were treated with methimazole at a starting dose of 30 mg daily, and ophthalmopathy patients were treated with high-dose intravenous methylprednisolone. An independent validation cohort of under 20 hyperthyroidism patients and 17 patients who later progressed to ophthalmopathy tested prospective prediction of ophthalmopathy. Thyroid tissue and blood T-cell repertoires from roughly six Graves' hyperthyroidism patients were also compared in the study. According to the paper, TCR Vbeta CDR3 sequencing was carried out on about 140 peripheral blood samples, which came from under 50 ophthalmopathy, approximately 72 hyperthyroidism and roughly 17 progressor patients. The full study reports these points: Most expanded thyroid clonotypes (frequency above 0.001) were also found in blood, which suggests that blood repertoires may mirror thyroid immune responses. No statistical method was used to set the sample size in advance, and investigators knew the group allocation. In validation, progression to ophthalmopathy was predicted by the model with more than 65% sensitivity and nearly 75% specificity, a median of approximately 6.5 months before onset. Ophthalmopathy was separated from stable hyperthyroidism by a 13 V-J signature model, with approximately 85% sensitivity and around 81% specificity obtained in cross-validation and 80%/75% obtained in testing.

Graves' hyperthyroidism was defined as stable when no progression to ophthalmopathy occurred over 18 months of follow-up. Hyperthyroidism patients were newly diagnosed, had a disease duration of under 2 months, and were aged 18 to 65 years. The study excluded patients with uncontrolled infections, other autoimmune diseases, pregnancy or lactation. Diagnoses were based on clinical symptoms, serum thyroxine and TRAb, thyroid ultrasound and orbital computed tomography. PBMCs were isolated from more than 9 ml of fresh peripheral blood by Ficoll-Paque density gradient centrifugation. Total RNA was extracted using Trizol reagent, and RNA quality was assessed on an Agilent 2100 Bioanalyzer. V is shortened by 4 bases, J by 5 bases, and the region joining them spans 14 bases. The CDR3 runs 14 residues from the cysteine to the phenylalanine. Solely the CDR3 DNA is kept, with 42 bases framed from the first base. The germline V gene yields MDHEN for CDR1 and SYDVKM for CDR2.

The sequenced material came from blood. The receptor was isolated from a woman between 18 and 29 years old with Graves' hyperthyroidism. The chain employs TRBV28 and TRBJ1-1; the D gene is possibly TRBD1, with 6 bases matching. In nucleotides, the sequence is TGTGCCAGCAGTTACCAGGACAGCCGGACTGAAGCTTTCTTT. The resulting protein is CASSYQDSRTEAFF.